This is a list of T cell receptor beta chains from one sample in a study of neurological immune-mediated disorders. TCRdb called the 5' RACE reads again in MiXCR, with one record for every CDR3 protein. The sample lists 60,000 to 85,000 distinct CDR3 sequences, roughly 4.8% occurring once. The sequenced sample consisted of PBMCs. The receptors were gathered from a woman under 40 with multiple sclerosis. CDR3s include the opening cysteine and the closing phenylalanine or tryptophan. The D gene is left open where the match is weak. Rows give clone size only sometimes, using once, few, many, or a class for an expanded clone.

D gene | clone size | J gene | V gene | CDR3 protein | CDR3 DNA
TRBD1 | many | TRBJ2-1 | TRBV12-3/TRBV12-4 | CASNQGVPYNEQFF | TGTGCCAGCAACCAGGGGGTGCCGTACAATGAGCAGTTCTTC
. | . | TRBJ1-1 | TRBV5-1 | CASSSLRQSSNTEAFF | TGCGCCAGCAGCTCCCTCCGACAGAGCTCGAACACTGAAGCTTTCTTT
TRBD1 | few | TRBJ1-5 | TRBV9 | CASSVGTGSNQPQHF | TGTGCCAGCAGCGTTGGGACAGGGTCAAATCAGCCCCAGCATTTT
. | many | TRBJ2-1 | TRBV20-1 | CSAPDSAGGNEQFF | TGCAGTGCTCCTGACTCCGCCGGGGGCAATGAGCAGTTCTTC
TRBD2 | many | TRBJ2-7 | TRBV5-1 | CASSLGTSSSYEQYF | TGCGCCAGCAGCTTAGGGACTAGCAGCTCCTACGAGCAGTACTTC
. | many | TRBJ1-5 | TRBV7-2 | CASSSPGNQPQHF | TGTGCCAGCAGCTCCCCCGGGAATCAGCCCCAGCATTTT
. | many | TRBJ2-3 | TRBV12-3/TRBV12-4 | CASSPRGDTDTQYF | TGTGCCAGCAGCCCCCGGGGCGACACAGATACGCAGTATTTT
. | few | TRBJ2-1 | TRBV20-1 | CSARKSLIASPEQFF | TGCAGTGCTAGAAAATCTTTGATCGCGTCGCCTGAGCAGTTCTTC
. | . | TRBJ2-4 | TRBV20-1 | CSASNPGGAGNIQYF | TGCAGTGCTAGTAACCCAGGGGGGGCTGGAAACATTCAGTACTTC
. | many | TRBJ1-1 | TRBV5-6 | CASSLRGYMNTEAFF | TGTGCCAGCAGTTTGAGGGGATACATGAACACTGAAGCTTTCTTT
TRBD2 | many | TRBJ2-1 | TRBV12-3/TRBV12-4 | CASSFPSGISYNEQFF | TGTGCCAGCAGTTTCCCTAGCGGGATAAGCTACAATGAGCAGTTCTTC
. | many | TRBJ2-2 | TRBV6-6 | CASSYSNVLNTGELFF | TGTGCCAGCAGTTACTCGAATGTACTGAACACCGGGGAGCTGTTTTTT
TRBD1 | many | TRBJ1-2 | TRBV7-2 | CASSPGTGYGYTF | TGTGCCAGCAGCCCCGGGACAGGGTATGGCTACACCTTC
TRBD1 | . | TRBJ1-6 | TRBV20-1 | CSARVQGTNSPLHF | TGCAGTGCTAGAGTACAGGGGACTAATTCACCCCTCCACTTT
TRBD1 | many | TRBJ1-2 | TRBV18 | CASSPQGGTGVDGYTF | TGTGCCAGCTCACCTCAAGGCGGGACAGGGGTCGATGGCTACACCTTC
. | . | TRBJ1-2 | TRBV5-5 | CASSPWGEISYGCTF | .
. | many | TRBJ2-7 | TRBV5-1 | CASSLIGHEQYF | TGCGCCAGCAGCCTCATCGGCCACGAGCAGTACTTC
. | many | TRBJ2-1 | TRBV7-3 | CASSLVGGTPSNEQFF | TGTGCCAGCAGCTTAGTGGGCGGGACCCCTTCCAATGAGCAGTTCTTC
. | many | TRBJ1-1 | TRBV20-1 | CSAGVGGDTEAFF | TGCAGTGCCGGAGTCGGGGGGGACACTGAAGCTTTCTTT
TRBD1 | many | TRBJ2-1 | TRBV7-6 | CASSLSSGQNFYNEQFF | TGTGCCAGCAGCTTAAGTTCGGGACAGAACTTCTACAATGAGCAGTTCTTC
. | many | TRBJ2-2 | TRBV5-1 | CASSWRDKNTGELFF | TGCGCCAGCAGCTGGCGGGACAAGAACACCGGGGAGCTGTTTTTT
. | few | TRBJ2-1 | TRBV5-1 | CASSSPGTNEQFF | TGCGCCAGCAGCTCGCCGGGGACCAATGAGCAGTTCTTC
. | many | TRBJ2-4 | TRBV5-1 | CASTGNVWENIQYF | TGCGCCAGCACCGGGAACGTTTGGGAAAACATTCAGTACTTC
TRBD2 | . | TRBJ2-3 | TRBV2 | CASSERGGLGTQYF | TGTGCCAGCAGTGAGCGGGGGGGCCTTGGTACGCAGTATTTT
. | many | TRBJ1-1 | TRBV12-5 | CASGLVVGQLNTEAFF | TGTGCTAGTGGTTTGGTAGTGGGGCAGCTGAACACTGAAGCTTTCTTT
TRBD2 | many | TRBJ2-1 | TRBV20-1 | CSANRLAGPVGYNEQFF | TGCAGTGCTAACAGACTAGCGGGACCCGTAGGCTACAATGAGCAGTTCTTC
. | many | TRBJ2-4 | TRBV5-5 | CASSLAAGRNIQYF | TGTGCCAGCAGCTTGGCGGCAGGGAGAAACATTCAGTACTTC
TRBD1 | many | TRBJ1-5 | TRBV19 | CASSMGSGQVNQPQHF | TGTGCCAGTAGTATGGGCTCAGGACAGGTCAATCAGCCCCAGCATTTT
. | many | TRBJ2-7 | TRBV5-5 | CASSLEGSRGGEQYF | TGTGCCAGCAGCTTGGAGGGAAGCAGGGGCGGGGAGCAGTACTTC
. | many | TRBJ2-5 | TRBV5-1 | CASSLSGAQETQYF | TGCGCCAGCAGCTTGTCCGGGGCCCAAGAGACCCAGTACTTC
TRBD1 | many | TRBJ1-2 | TRBV5-1 | CASSSRDRGPDGYTF | TGCGCCAGCAGCAGCCGGGACAGGGGACCAGACGGCTACACCTTC
. | few | TRBJ2-1 | TRBV20-1 | CSDLWGSSYNEQFF | TGCAGTGATCTGTGGGGGAGCTCCTACAATGAGCAGTTCTTC
. | few | TRBJ1-3 | TRBV12-3/TRBV12-4 | CASNIQGTGNTIYF | TGTGCCAGCAACATACAGGGAACTGGAAACACCATATATTTT
. | many | TRBJ2-5 | TRBV20-1 | CSARKRIAPETQYF | TGCAGTGCTAGGAAGCGGATTGCCCCTGAGACCCAGTACTTC
TRBD2 | many | TRBJ2-2 | TRBV12-3/TRBV12-4 | CASSRRGAGELFF | TGTGCCAGCAGTCGCCGGGGGGCCGGGGAGCTGTTTTTT
. | many | TRBJ1-1 | TRBV5-1 | CASSLVGEVNTEAFF | TGCGCCAGCAGCTTGGTTGGGGAAGTGAACACTGAAGCTTTCTTT
. | many | TRBJ1-2 | TRBV20-1 | CSAREAGNSYGYTF | TGCAGTGCTAGAGAGGCAGGGAATAGCTATGGCTACACCTTC
. | many | TRBJ2-5 | TRBV20-1 | CSARRGSASSAQYF | TGCAGTGCCCGCCGAGGTAGTGCCTCATCGGCCCAGTACTTC
. | many | TRBJ2-3 | TRBV20-1 | CSASYDTQYF | TGCAGTGCTAGCTACGATACGCAGTATTTT
. | many | TRBJ2-7 | TRBV10-3 | CAIRGQSSSYEQYF | TGTGCCATCAGAGGACAGTCAAGCTCCTACGAGCAGTACTTC
. | many | TRBJ2-7 | TRBV12-3/TRBV12-4 | CASSLRQYEQYF | TGTGCCAGCAGTTTACGACAGTACGAGCAGTACTTC
TRBD1 | many | TRBJ2-5 | TRBV5-1 | CASSLGGTGQETQYF | TGCGCCAGCAGCTTGGGGGGGACAGGGCAAGAGACCCAGTACTTC
. | many | TRBJ2-5 | TRBV5-1 | CASKTGSAETQYF | TGCGCCAGCAAAACAGGGTCAGCAGAGACCCAGTACTTC
. | . | TRBJ2-1 | TRBV5-1 | CASSLEFSPDEQFF | TGCGCCAGCAGCTTGGAGTTTAGTCCTGATGAGCAGTTCTTC
TRBD2 | few | TRBJ2-1 | TRBV20-1 | CSASVAGATDEQFF | TGCAGTGCCTCCGTAGCGGGAGCTACGGATGAGCAGTTCTTC